A selection of T cell receptor beta chains follows, all from one sample in a study of control samples from healthy donors and cancer patients. TCRdb keeps only in-frame clones here, not all; method: immunoSEQ multiplex PCR. Among just under 75,000 clones listed, about 90% were seen once. Sequencing used blood. The receptors come from a woman aged 45-65 years in good health. The CDR3 runs from the conserved cysteine through the conserved F or W. D genes are given only for firm matches. Expanded clones get a size class; other rows say once, few or many, or leave the size out.

j_call d_call v_call clone_size cdr3_nt cdr3_aa
TRBJ2-5 NA TRBV19 NA TGTGCCAGTAGTATCCCCGGGGGCCGCCAAGAGACCCAGTACTTC CASSIPGGRQETQYF
TRBJ1-5 NA TRBV7-2 NA TGTGCCAGCAGCTTAGGCGATATAGGCAATCAGCCCCAGCATTTT CASSLGDIGNQPQHF
TRBJ2-7 TRBD1 TRBV4-1 NA TGCGCCAGCAGCCGCACCGGGACAGGGGGAAGGGAGCATGCGTACTTC CASSRTGTGGREHAYF
TRBJ2-7 NA TRBV29-1 NA TGCAGCGTTGAGCCTGCAGGGCTTCTGAACGAGCAGTACTTC CSVEPAGLLNEQYF
TRBJ2-1 TRBD2 TRBV28 few TGTGCCAGCAGTTTATGGCGACTAGCGGGAGGGAAAACCTACAATGAGCAGTTCTTC CASSLWRLAGGKTYNEQFF
TRBJ2-3 NA TRBV6-6 NA TGTGGTACGACCGGGACTGACTCAAATACGCAGTATTTT CGTTGTDSNTQYF
TRBJ1-5 TRBD1 TRBV4-1 few TGCGCCAGCAGCCAAGATTGGGACAGGGAGAATCAGCCCCAGCATTTT CASSQDWDRENQPQHF
TRBJ2-7 TRBD2 TRBV9 few TGTGCCAGCAGCCCAATGGGAGGGGCCCACGAGCAGTACTTC CASSPMGGAHEQYF
TRBJ1-5 NA TRBV14 few TGTGCCAGCAGCGGTCTTGCCTGGGGGGCAGGGCAGCCCCAGCATTTT CASSGLAWGAGQPQHF
TRBJ1-1 TRBD1 TRBV7-3 NA TGTGCCAGCAGCTTACAGGGGGACACTGAAGCTTTCTTT CASSLQGDTEAFF
TRBJ2-3 NA TRBV18 NA TGTGCCAGCTCACCCCCCATAGTGGGGGATACGCAGTATTTT CASSPPIVGDTQYF
TRBJ2-3 NA TRBV4-1 few TGCGCCAGCAGCCAAGAAGGGGGACTTTTCACAGATACGCAGTATTTT CASSQEGGLFTDTQYF
TRBJ1-1 NA TRBV7-9 NA TGTGCCAGCAGCTCGGAGGGGGAGAACACTGAAGCTTTCTTT CASSSEGENTEAFF
TRBJ2-1 TRBD1 TRBV19 few TGTGCCAGTAGTATAATACAGGGGGCTGGCTACAATGAGCAGTTCTTC CASSIIQGAGYNEQFF
TRBJ1-1 NA TRBV30 NA TGTGCCTGGGGAATGTTCTCCATTGGGGCTTTCTTT CAWGMFSIGAFF
TRBJ2-2 TRBD2 TRBV7-8 NA TGTGCCAGCAGCTCGACTAGCGGGAGGCCTAGCACCGGGGAGCTGTTTTTT CASSSTSGRPSTGELFF
TRBJ1-1 NA TRBV5-6 NA TGTGCCAGCAGCTGGTGGGCAGTCACTGAAGCTTTCTTT CASSWWAVTEAFF
TRBJ1-2 NA TRBV7-9 NA TGTGCCAGCAGCTTAGATGCAGGGGACGGCTATGGCTACACCTTC CASSLDAGDGYGYTF
TRBJ1-3 NA TRBV2 NA TGTGCCAGCAGTGGAGGGGTACACTCTGGAAACACCATATATTTT CASSGGVHSGNTIYF
TRBJ2-2 NA TRBV7-9 NA TGTGCCAGCAGCTTAAGGGCAGGGGAGGCCGGGGAGCTGTTTTTT CASSLRAGEAGELFF
TRBJ2-1 NA TRBV10-2 NA TGCGCCAGCAGTGAGTTGGCGGATGAGCAGTTCTTC CASSELADEQFF
TRBJ2-7 NA TRBV5-1 NA TGCGCCAGCCGAGGGGGAGCCCTGGGGTCCTACGAGCAGTACTTC CASRGGALGSYEQYF
TRBJ2-6 NA TRBV5-6 NA TGTGCCAGCAGCTTACCTGGGGCCAACGTCCTGACTTTC CASSLPGANVLTF
TRBJ2-5 TRBD2 TRBV7-7 NA TGTGCTAGCAGCTTAGCGTCTAGCGGGATAGAGACCCAGTACTTC CASSLASSGIETQYF
TRBJ1-2 TRBD1 TRBV9 NA TGTGCCAGCAGCGTAGAGGTCGGGACAGTCTATGGCTACACCTTC CASSVEVGTVYGYTF
TRBJ2-7 NA TRBV27 NA TGTGCCAGCAGTAACACCCCAGCTGGGATGATGTACGAGCAGTACTTC CASSNTPAGMMYEQYF
TRBJ2-7 NA TRBV19 few TGTGCCAGTAGTATGGCGACAGGACCTTACGAGCAGTACTTC CASSMATGPYEQYF
TRBJ2-1 TRBD2 TRBV14 once TGTGCCAGCACCTCGGGACTAGCGGGGGGGTTTAATGAGCAGTTCTTC CASTSGLAGGFNEQFF
TRBJ1-4 NA TRBV14 NA TGTGCCAGCAGCCACGGAACCAGCGAAAAACTGTTTTTT CASSHGTSEKLFF
TRBJ2-7 TRBD2 TRBV11-2 NA TGTGCCAGCAGCCCACTAGCGGGAGCTCGGGAGCAGTACTTC CASSPLAGAREQYF
TRBJ2-7 NA TRBV30 NA TGTGCCTGGAGGGGGGCTAAGAGTTCCTACGAGCAGTACTTC CAWRGAKSSYEQYF
TRBJ2-7 NA TRBV6-5 few TGTGCCAGCAGTTACTCGGGCGGGCAGTCCTACGAGCAGTACTTC CASSYSGGQSYEQYF
TRBJ2-3 TRBD2 TRBV5-1 NA TGCGCCAGCCGACTAGCGGGGGACACAGATACGCAGTATTTT CASRLAGDTDTQYF
TRBJ1-5 NA TRBV28 NA TGTGCCAGCAGGCCGACGGATCTTAGCAATCAGCCCCAGCATTTT CASRPTDLSNQPQHF
TRBJ2-7 NA TRBV5-1 NA TGCGCCAGCACCCCCGGTTACGGGAGCTCCTACGAGCAGTACTTC CASTPGYGSSYEQYF
TRBJ2-1 NA TRBV11-2 NA TGTGCCAGCAGCTTAGAGGCTCTAGCGATTAAGCAGTTCTTC CASSLEALAIKQFF
TRBJ1-2 NA TRBV2 NA TGTGCCAGCAGTACCGGGACACCTAGGGATGGCTACACCTTC CASSTGTPRDGYTF
TRBJ2-7 NA TRBV2 once TGTGCCAGCAGTGGGCCTTTCTCCTACGAGCAGTACTTC CASSGPFSYEQYF